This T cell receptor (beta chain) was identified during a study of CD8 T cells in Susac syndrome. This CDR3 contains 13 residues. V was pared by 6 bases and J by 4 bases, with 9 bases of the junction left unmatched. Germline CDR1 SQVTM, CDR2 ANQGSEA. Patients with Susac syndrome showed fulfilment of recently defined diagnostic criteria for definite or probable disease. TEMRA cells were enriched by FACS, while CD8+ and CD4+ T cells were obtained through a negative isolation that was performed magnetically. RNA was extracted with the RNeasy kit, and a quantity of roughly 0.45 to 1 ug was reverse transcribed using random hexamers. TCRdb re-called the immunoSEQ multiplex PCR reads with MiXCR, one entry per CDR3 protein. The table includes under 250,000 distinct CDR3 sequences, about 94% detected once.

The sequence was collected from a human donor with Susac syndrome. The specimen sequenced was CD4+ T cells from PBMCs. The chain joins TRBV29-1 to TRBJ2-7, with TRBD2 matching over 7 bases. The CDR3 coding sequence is TGCAGCGTCCTAAGCGGGACGGGATACGAGCAGTACTTC. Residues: CSVLSGTGYEQYF.